A single sample is the source of the 17 T cell receptor beta chains below, sequenced in a study of blood T cell repertoires in COVID-19 (dated by TCRdb to the early 2020s). Libraries were made using the immunoSEQ multiplex PCR assay. This is the immuneACCESS table as TCRdb keeps it, with only in-frame sequences that have V and J called. A part of the clones is gone; compared with another copy, unresolved V genes explain less than half, and the rest is unexplained. Counted in this sample were approximately 67,000 clones; around 82% of them appeared once. 5% to 7.5% of the sample is taken by the ten largest. The sample consisted of peripheral blood. Receptors were obtained from a man in his sixties with acute or convalescent COVID-19.

The count of this clone is one. The rearrangement uses TRBV11-2 and TRBJ2-7, with D unresolved. The length of the CDR3 is 14 residues. Germline V gives CDR1 SGHAT, CDR2 FQNNGV. V lost 0 bases to trimming and J lost 1 base, with 7 bases between them. Here the CDR3 DNA reads TGTGCCAGCAGCTTAGATCTATTTTCCTACGAGCAGTACGTC. Translating gives CASSLDLFSYEQYV.

This clone was picked up a small number of times. The CDR3 sequence: CASSESRLAGGPYEQFF. CDR3 nucleotides: TGCGCCAGCAGTGAGTCGAGACTAGCGGGGGGGCCGTATGAGCAGTTCTTC. V gene TRBV10-2 combines with J gene TRBJ2-1; 14 bases are a match to TRBD2. The J segment lost 8 bases and the V segment lost 0 bases, leaving 6 bases of the junction unmatched. Germline CDR1 is WSHSY and CDR2 is SAAADI. This CDR3 region has 17 residues.

The CDR3 nucleotides read TGTGCCAGTAGTACAGGACTAGCGGGGTCCAAGGGGGAAAGTGGGACCCAGTACTTC. It is translated as CASSTGLAGSKGESGTQYF. This chain connects TRBV19 to TRBJ2-5, with TRBD2 matching 12 bases. The CDR3 has 19 amino acids. Trimming cost V 4 bases and J 7 bases; bases outside gene matches: 19. Germline CDR1 and CDR2: LNHDA and SQIVND (reference sequence).

For the CDR3, the DNA is TGTGCCAGCAGTTACTCGGTCTTAACAGGGGAGGCCCAGTACTTC. Protein product: CASSYSVLTGEAQYF. The V gene is TRBV6-5, the J gene TRBJ2-5, with D possibly TRBD1 on 7 matching bases. In germline, CDR1 is MNHEY, CDR2 SVGAGI. V gave up 0 bases and J gave up 9 bases, with 17 bases separating them. The CDR3 contains 15 residues.

The V gene is TRBV7-2, the J gene TRBJ1-2; 8 nucleotides match TRBD1. The CDR3 extends over 16 amino acids. The V and J ends lost 2 bases and 4 bases, in that order; junction bases with no gene match: 9. Germline V CDR1 and CDR2: SGHTA, FQGNSA. The DNA for the CDR3 is TGTGCCAGCAGCTTAAACGCAGGGGGCTACCCCTATGGCTACACCTTC. Protein product: CASSLNAGGYPYGYTF.

The chain employs TRBV5-5 and TRBJ1-2; no clear D. The V and J ends lost 0 bases and 8 bases respectively, with 8 bases between them. Per the germline V gene, CDR1 is SGHKS and CDR2 is YYEKEE (reference sequence). CDR3 length equals 12 residues. The CDR3 DNA reads TGTGCCAGCAGCTTGGACTTGGTCGGCTACACCTTC. It codes for CASSLDLVGYTF. The entire variable domain, with the rest obtained from reference TRBV5-5 and TRBJ1-2, is as follows: DAGVTQSPTHLIKTRGQQVTLRCSPISGHKSVSWYQQVLGQGPQFIFQYYEKEERGRGNFPDRFSARQFPNYSSELNVNALLLGDSALYLCASSLDLVGYTFGSGTRLTVV.

The rearrangement uses TRBV27 and TRBJ1-5, with 8 bases lining up with TRBD1. Germline V gene sequence: CDR1 MNHEY, CDR2 SMNVEV (reference sequence). The CDR3 totals 16 residues. After removal of 1 base from V and 6 bases from J, the junction contained 8 bases not matched to a gene. CDR3 sequence (DNA): TGTGCCAGCAGTTTATATGGTCAGGGGGCCGGTCAGCCCCAGCATTTT. Translating it yields CASSLYGQGAGQPQHF.

This clone occurred a few times. This chain joins TRBV7-8 and TRBJ1-4, with 8 bases aligning to TRBD1. The CDR3 has 15 residues. Trimming cost V 3 bases and J 3 bases; bases outside gene matches: 3. CDR1 is SGHVS, CDR2 FQNEAQ, per germline. The CDR3 is CASSFGGQANEKLFF. In nucleotides, the CDR3 is TGTGCCAGCAGCTTCGGGGGACAGGCTAATGAAAAACTGTTTTTT.

This rearrangement joins TRBV3-1 (or the pseudogene TRBV3-2) to TRBJ1-2, with D unclear. V gave up 4 bases and J gave up 4 bases, with 10 bases separating them. The germline CDR1 and CDR2 sequences are LGHDT and YNNKEL (reference sequence). CDR3 size: 13 residues. The CDR3 spells CASSLSNLYGYTF. CDR3 DNA sequence: TGTGCCAGCAGCCTAAGCAATCTCTATGGCTACACCTTC.

To note about this clone: At one of its ends the junction is not consistent with the germline gene, which may arise from a read error. The genes are TRBV4-3 and TRBJ2-2, with D possibly matching TRBD1 (5 bases). There are 15 residues in the CDR3. CDR1 and CDR2 (germline): LGHNA, YSLEER. The CDR3 bases are TGCGCCAGCGGCCAAGAGGTTAGGACACCCGGGGAGCTGTTTTTT. Amino acids: CASGQEVRTPGELFF.

This chain links TRBV6-5 with TRBJ1-1, with D unclear. This CDR3 spans 12 amino acids. Germline V gene sequence: CDR1 MNHEY, CDR2 SVGAGI. The germline V and J ends were trimmed by 6 bases and 5 bases, with 10 bases remaining between them. The CDR3 here is CASSSAGTEAFF. CDR3 nucleotide sequence: TGTGCCAGCAGCAGCGCCGGGACTGAAGCTTTCTTT.

The chain is built from TRBV10-2 and TRBJ1-2; weak D call: TRBD1 (6 bases). The CDR3 sequence is 14 residues long. In germline, CDR1 is WSHSY, CDR2 SAAADI. Trimming took 6 bases from V and 5 from J, leaving 16 bases between them. The CDR3 bases are TGCGCCAGCAGCCCTAAACAGGGTTTTTATGGCTACACCTTC. It codes for CASSPKQGFYGYTF.

This chain joins TRBV6-5 and TRBJ2-7; the match to TRBD1 covers 7 bases. The germline V gene has CDR1 MNHEY and CDR2 SVGAGI. The V and J ends lost 5 bases and 0 bases, in that order; junction bases with no gene match: 7. This CDR3 is built from 15 residues. CDR3 nucleotide sequence: TGTGCCAGCAGTAGGCCAAAGGGGGCCTCCTACGAGCAGTACTTC. Amino acid sequence: CASSRPKGASYEQYF.

This clone was recorded many times. The rearrangement joins TRBV19 to TRBJ1-2, with unresolved D. In germline, CDR1 is LNHDA, CDR2 SQIVND (reference sequence). The CDR3 has 16 amino acids. V lost 3 bases, J lost 8 bases, and 22 bases lay in between. The CDR3 sequence is CASSIRWERSPSGYTF. The CDR3 DNA reads TGTGCCAGTAGTATCCGATGGGAGCGGAGTCCGTCAGGCTACACCTTC.

This clone has just one count. The chain has TRBV3-1 (or the pseudogene TRBV3-2) and TRBJ2-7; TRBD2 agrees at 10 bases. The V segment lost 3 bases and the J segment 0 bases; nucleotides outside the gene matches: 2. CDR1 and CDR2 from the germline V gene are LGHDT and YNNKEL (reference sequence). The CDR3 spans 15 residues. Written as DNA, the CDR3 is TGTGCCAGCAGCCAGAGACTAGCGGGCTCCTACGAGCAGTACGTC. Translated, it gives CASSQRLAGSYEQYV.

This chain connects TRBV6-5 to TRBJ1-2; 8 bases align to TRBD1. The CDR3 runs 15 residues. The V and J ends lost 6 bases and 4 bases, in that order; junction bases with no gene match: 10. CDR1 and CDR2 from the germline V gene are MNHEY and SVGAGI. As DNA, the CDR3 is TGTGCCAGCAGACGTTCGGAGCAGGGGGCCTATGGCTACACCTTC. This codes for CASRRSEQGAYGYTF.

The rearrangement links TRBV7-9 to TRBJ2-6; TRBD1 matches at 7 bases. In germline, CDR1 is SEHNR, CDR2 FQNEAQ (reference sequence). This CDR3 is 18 amino acids long. V shed 1 base and J 0 bases; nucleotides not matched to a gene: 6. As DNA, the CDR3 is TGTGCCAGCAGCTTAGTGCTAACAGGGGTCTCTGGGGCCAACGTCCTGACTTTC. Encoded protein: CASSLVLTGVSGANVLTF.